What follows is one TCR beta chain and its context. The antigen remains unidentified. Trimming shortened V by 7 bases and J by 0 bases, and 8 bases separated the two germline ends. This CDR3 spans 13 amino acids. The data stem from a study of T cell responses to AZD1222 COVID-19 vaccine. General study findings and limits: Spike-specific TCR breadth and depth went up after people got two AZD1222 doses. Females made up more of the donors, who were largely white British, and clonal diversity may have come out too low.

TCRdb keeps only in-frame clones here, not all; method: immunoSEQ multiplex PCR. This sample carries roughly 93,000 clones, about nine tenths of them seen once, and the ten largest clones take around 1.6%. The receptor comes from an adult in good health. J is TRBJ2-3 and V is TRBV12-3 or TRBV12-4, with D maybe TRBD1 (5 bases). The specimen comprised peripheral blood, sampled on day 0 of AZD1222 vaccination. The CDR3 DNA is TGTGCCAGCAACCCAGGGAGCACAGATACGCAGTATTTT. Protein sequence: CASNPGSTDTQYF.